A selection of T cell receptor beta chains follows, all from one sample in a study of OX40 agonist ivuxolimab in advanced cancers. Repertoires were generated with immunoSEQ multiplex PCR, while TCRdb's copy carries only in-frame clones and drops some. Of roughly 62,000 clones listed, 86% are singletons. Sequenced material: CD4+ or CD8+ T cells sorted from blood, taken in a trial of the OX40 agonist ivuxolimab. These receptors all come from an adult with an advanced solid tumor such as melanoma, head and neck, liver or kidney cancer. CDR3s include the opening cysteine and the closing phenylalanine or tryptophan. Fields, in order: D gene, V gene, clone size, CDR3 length, J gene, CDR3 DNA, CDR3 protein. A D gene is named only where the DNA matches it firmly. The listing skips clone size in some rows; elsewhere it reads once, few, many or a size class.

TRBD1,TRBV5-1,.,16,TRBJ2-1,TGCGCCAGCAGCTTGGGGGGACAGGGAGGTTTGAATGAGCAGTTCTTC,CASSLGGQGGLNEQFF
.,TRBV12-5,.,18,TRBJ1-5,TGTGCTAGTGGTTTGGTAATACTTGGTGACAGAGCCTATCAGCCCCAGCATTTT,CASGLVILGDRAYQPQHF
.,TRBV28,.,20,TRBJ2-1,TGTGCCAGCAGTTCCCTACAGCCTCCGGGACCCGGAAGCTCCTACAATGAGCAGTTCTTC,CASSSLQPPGPGSSYNEQFF
.,TRBV29-1,.,15,TRBJ2-2,TGCAGCGTTCCAGTCGGGCCTTCGAACACCGGGGAGCTGTTTTTT,CSVPVGPSNTGELFF
TRBD1,TRBV5-4,.,15,TRBJ2-1,TGTGCCAGCAGCTTGTCGGGACAGAGTTACAATGAGCAGTTCTTC,CASSLSGQSYNEQFF
.,TRBV7-2,.,12,TRBJ1-5,TGTGCCAGCAGCTTGACATCCCAGCCCCAGCATTTT,CASSLTSQPQHF
.,TRBV23-1,.,16,TRBJ1-6,TGCGCCAGCAGTCAATCGAGGGAATTCAATAATTCACCCCTCCACTTT,CASSQSREFNNSPLHF
.,TRBV5-5,.,16,TRBJ2-7,TGTGCCAGCAGCCCGGGAGGACAGGGCCCCTCATACGAGCAGTACTTC,CASSPGGQGPSYEQYF
TRBD1,TRBV6-1,.,15,TRBJ2-3,TGTGCCAGCAGGCCTTATACCACAGGGGAGGATACGCAGTATTTT,CASRPYTTGEDTQYF
.,TRBV18,.,17,TRBJ2-7,TGTGCCAGCTCACCATTTGGGGCGGGTTACCCCTCCTACGAGCAGTACTTC,CASSPFGAGYPSYEQYF
.,TRBV7-2,.,15,TRBJ1-6,TGTGCCAGCAGCTTCAGACTGACAGGAGATTCACCCCTCCACTTT,CASSFRLTGDSPLHF
.,TRBV11-2,.,14,TRBJ2-2,TGTGCCAGCAGCTCGCAGGGCCCGGCCGGGGAGCTGTTTTTT,CASSSQGPAGELFF
.,TRBV18,few,17,TRBJ1-2,TGTGCCAGCTCACCAGGGGATTTGGCAGATTATAACTATGGCTACACCTTC,CASSPGDLADYNYGYTF
.,TRBV10-3,.,15,TRBJ1-3,TGTGCCATCATGGGGGCCGGGGGTTCTGGAAACACCATATATTTT,CAIMGAGGSGNTIYF
.,TRBV5-4,.,17,TRBJ2-3,.,CASSSEYVGQGSWLEYF
.,TRBV4-2,.,15,TRBJ2-1,TGTGCCAGCAGCCAAGAGGGGTTCTCCTACAATGAGCAGTTCTTC,CASSQEGFSYNEQFF
.,TRBV4-2,few,15,TRBJ1-5,TGTGCCAGCAGCCAAGACGGATCGGCCAATCAGCCCCAGCATTTT,CASSQDGSANQPQHF
.,TRBV30,.,14,TRBJ2-5,TGTGCCTGGAGTAGGGGAAACCCTCGGGAGACCCAGTACTTC,CAWSRGNPRETQYF
.,TRBV13,.,14,TRBJ2-5,TGTGCCAGCAGCGATAAGGGGGGGCAAGAGACCCAGTACTTC,CASSDKGGQETQYF
.,TRBV4-2,.,18,TRBJ2-5,TGTGCCAGCAGCCAAGAATATGGGGACACGGAGTACCAAGAGACCCAGTACTTC,CASSQEYGDTEYQETQYF
.,TRBV7-6,.,13,TRBJ2-1,TGTGCCAGCAGCCTATCTCATACGAATGAGCAGTTCTTC,CASSLSHTNEQFF
.,TRBV30,.,11,TRBJ1-2,TGTGCCTGGAGTGTTGCGGGGGGCTACACCTTC,CAWSVAGGYTF
.,TRBV6-6,.,16,TRBJ1-6,TGTGCCAGCAGTTACTCGGCGCCTGGGCTACTAATGGCCCTCCACTTT,CASSYSAPGLLMALHF